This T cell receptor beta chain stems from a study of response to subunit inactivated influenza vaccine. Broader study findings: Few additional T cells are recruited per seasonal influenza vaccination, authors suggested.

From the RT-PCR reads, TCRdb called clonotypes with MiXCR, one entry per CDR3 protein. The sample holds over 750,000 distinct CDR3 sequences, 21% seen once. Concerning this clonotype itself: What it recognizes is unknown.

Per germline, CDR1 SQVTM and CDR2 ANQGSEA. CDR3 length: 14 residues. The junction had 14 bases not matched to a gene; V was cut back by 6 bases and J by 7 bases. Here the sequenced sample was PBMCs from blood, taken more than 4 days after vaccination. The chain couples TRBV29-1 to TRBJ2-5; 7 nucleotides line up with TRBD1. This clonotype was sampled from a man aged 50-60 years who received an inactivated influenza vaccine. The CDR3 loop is CSVVNTGAEGTQYF. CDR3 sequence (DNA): TGCAGCGTGGTAAACACAGGGGCCGAGGGGACCCAGTACTTC.